The 24 T cell receptor beta chains in this list originate from one sample, sequenced in a study of PD-1 blockade in classical Hodgkin lymphoma. Autologous stem cell transplantation was followed by relapse in every patient, and brentuximab vedotin exposure varied. The protocol was immunoSEQ multiplex PCR, while the TCRdb copy is restricted to in-frame clones and leaves out a portion. The table shows some 150,000 clones, with 78% occurring only once. The sample consisted of peripheral blood mononuclear cells (PBMCs), taken before the second cycle of nivolumab. Every receptor here comes from a human donor with classical Hodgkin lymphoma.

The chain uses TRBV14 and TRBJ2-2; a possible D gene is TRBD1 (5 bases). The V gene's germline CDR1 is SGHDN and CDR2 FVKESK. This CDR3 is 14 amino acids long. V lost 1 base to trimming and J lost 4 bases, with 7 bases between them. CDR3 nucleotide sequence: TGTGCCAGCAGCCAAGGCAGGGTCACCGGGGAGCTGTTTTTT. Translating gives CASSQGRVTGELFF.

The chain recombines TRBV4-3 with TRBJ2-7; D is tentatively TRBD1 or TRBD2 (5 bases each). This CDR3 has 15 amino acids. Trimming removed 0 bases from V and 2 bases from J, with 11 bases in between. From germline, CDR1 is LGHNA and CDR2 YSLEER. Here the CDR3 reads CASSQDRGRAYEQYF. The CDR3 nucleotides read TGCGCCAGCAGCCAAGATCGGGGACGGGCCTACGAGCAGTACTTC.

The chain recombines TRBV28 with TRBJ2-5; D is perhaps TRBD2 (6 bases). This CDR3 is 17 amino acids long. Germline-derived CDR1 and CDR2 are MDHEN and SYDVKM. Trimming shortened V by 2 bases and J by 5 bases, and 21 bases separated the two germline ends. In DNA, the CDR3 is TGTGCCAGCAGTTTACCCCTCGGGACTGCTCGAATCGAGACCCAGTACTTC. Its protein is CASSLPLGTARIETQYF.

The V and J genes are TRBV19 and TRBJ2-3; 10 nucleotides match TRBD1. The germline CDR1 and CDR2 sequences are LNHDA and SQIVND (reference sequence). The CDR3 totals 13 residues. V was clipped by 8 bases and J by 5 bases; unmatched bases: 4. DNA of the CDR3: TGTGCCAGTGACAGGGGGCGCTTAGATACGCAGTATTTT. Its translation: CASDRGRLDTQYF.

The J gene is TRBJ2-2, the V gene TRBV28; TRBD2 is a possible D gene (7 bases). Germline V CDR1 and CDR2: MDHEN, SYDVKM. Trimming pared 6 bases from V and 6 bases from J, leaving 20 bases between. The CDR3 covers 16 residues. The CDR3, as DNA: TGTGCCAGCAGACCCCCCCGGGGGGCGAGGGCCGGGGAGCTGTTTTTT. Amino acids: CASRPPRGARAGELFF.

The chain recombines TRBV29-1 with TRBJ2-2; D unresolved. Germline-derived CDR1 and CDR2 are SQVTM and ANQGSEA. CDR3 length: 13 amino acids. With 8 bases removed from V and 1 base from J, the gap between germline ends came to 11 bases. CDR3 protein: CSIGGLNTGELFF. Written as DNA, the CDR3 is TGCAGCATTGGTGGGCTGAACACCGGGGAGCTGTTTTTT.

This chain links TRBV10-3 with TRBJ2-7, with a possible D match to TRBD1 (6 bases). This CDR3 is 16 amino acids long. Trimming shortened V by 3 bases and J by 4 bases, and 19 bases separated the two germline ends. CDR1 and CDR2 from the germline V gene are ENHRY and SYGVKD. This CDR3 reads CAISEGSAQGQYEQYF. The CDR3 nucleotides are TGTGCCATCAGTGAAGGATCCGCTCAGGGGCAGTACGAGCAGTACTTC.

The rearrangement uses TRBV9 and TRBJ2-3; no clear D gene. The CDR3 consists of 14 residues. V lost 0 bases and J 4 bases, leaving 9 bases between the germline ends. Germline V lookup: CDR1 SGDLS, CDR2 YYNGEE. The CDR3 spells CASSVEEESDTQYF. The CDR3 DNA reads as TGTGCCAGCAGCGTAGAGGAAGAATCAGATACGCAGTATTTT.

In this sample, this clone turned up many times. The gene calls are TRBV28 and TRBJ1-2; perhaps TRBD1 as D (6 bases). CDR3 length equals 14 residues. The V and J ends lost 6 bases and 4 bases respectively, with 15 bases between them. Germline V CDR1 and CDR2: MDHEN, SYDVKM. The CDR3 DNA reads as TGTGCCAGCAGCTACAGGGTTTCGGGCTATGGCTACACCTTC. Its translation is CASSYRVSGYGYTF.

This sequence joins TRBV10-2 and TRBJ2-1; TRBD2 is a possible D gene (6 bases). Germline V CDR1 and CDR2: WSHSY, SAAADI. The ends were cut back, 1 base at V and 0 bases at J, with 16 bases in the middle. CDR3 length: 18 residues. In DNA, the CDR3 is TGCGCCAGCAGTGAGTGGAGGGGTCACCCTTCCTCCTACAATGAGCAGTTCTTC. Protein sequence: CASSEWRGHPSSYNEQFF.

The chain employs TRBV5-6 and TRBJ2-7; D is undetermined. Trimming stripped 5 bases from V and 2 bases from J, with 17 bases between. Germline V lookup: CDR1 SGHDT, CDR2 YYEEEE. There are 15 residues in the CDR3. The CDR3: CASSYSLKYTYEQYF. Written as DNA, the CDR3 is TGTGCCAGCAGTTACTCGCTCAAGTACACCTACGAGCAGTACTTC. Using reference TRBV5-6 and TRBJ2-7 for the parts outside the CDR3, the full variable domain is DAGVTQSPTHLIKTRGQQVTLRCSPKSGHDTVSWYQQALGQGPQFIFQYYEEEERQRGNFPDRFSGHQFPNYSSELNVNALLLGDSALYLCASSYSLKYTYEQYFGPGTRLTVT.

J is TRBJ1-2 and V is TRBV6-6; D remains unclear. V was cut by 0 bases and J by 4 bases, with 6 bases left in between. The germline V gene has CDR1 MNHNY and CDR2 SVGAGI (reference sequence). This CDR3 comprises 13 residues. In nucleotides, the CDR3 is TGTGCCAGCAGTTACTCGCGGGCCTATGGCTACACCTTC. It codes for CASSYSRAYGYTF.

This clone is medium-sized. The chain carries TRBV19 and TRBJ1-2; D perhaps matches TRBD1 (5 bases). Looked up from germline, CDR1 is LNHDA and CDR2 is SQIVND (reference sequence). The CDR3 runs to 13 residues. Trimming left V 5 bases short and J 4 bases short, with 11 bases between. CDR3 DNA: TGTGCCAGTAGTCCCCAGGGCCTCTATGGCTACACCTTC. Encoded protein: CASSPQGLYGYTF.

This clone was seen once. The chain employs TRBV30 and TRBJ2-1, with D unclear. This CDR3 has 13 residues. Germline V gene data show CDR1 as GTSNPN and CDR2 as SVGIG (reference sequence). V shed 2 bases and J shed 6 bases, with 11 bases lying between them. The CDR3 DNA follows: TGTGCCTGGAGTCCACTTGTCTTCAATGAGCAGTTCTTC. Amino acid sequence: CAWSPLVFNEQFF. The full variable domain, with the rest looked up from reference TRBV30 and TRBJ2-1, is SQTIHQWPATLVQPVGSPLSLECTVEGTSNPNLYWYRQAAGRGLQLLFYSVGIGQISSEVPQNLSASRPQDRQFILSSKKLLLSDSGFYLCAWSPLVFNEQFFGPGTRLTVL.

CDR3 nucleotides: TGCGCCAGCAGTACGGACAGCTCATTCTATGGCTACACCTTC. Protein sequence: CASSTDSSFYGYTF. The V and J genes are TRBV10-1 and TRBJ1-2; D possibly corresponds to TRBD1 (6 bases). V gave up 5 bases and J gave up 4 bases, with 14 bases separating them. From germline, CDR1 is WNHNN and CDR2 SYGVQD (reference sequence). CDR3 length equals 14 residues.

The chain carries TRBV27 and TRBJ2-7; D is unresolved. This CDR3 spans 15 amino acids. Germline V lookup: CDR1 MNHEY, CDR2 SMNVEV (reference sequence). Trimming pared 3 bases from V and 3 bases from J, leaving 15 bases between. In DNA form, the CDR3 reads TGTGCCAGCAGTTTTAATGAGCTAGTTAACTACGAGCAGTACTTC. Translated: CASSFNELVNYEQYF.

The rearrangement links TRBV19 to TRBJ2-6; perhaps TRBD1 as D (5 bases). The CDR3 loop spans 19 amino acids. V gave up 3 bases and J gave up 0 bases, with 18 bases separating them. Germline CDR1 and CDR2: LNHDA and SQIVND (reference sequence). CDR3 sequence (DNA): TGTGCCAGTAGTATGGAAGACAGCCTTTTCCTCTCTGGGGCCAACGTCCTGACTTTC. Protein: CASSMEDSLFLSGANVLTF.

This sequence joins TRBV27 and TRBJ2-1; no definite D call. The CDR3 loop spans 15 amino acids. The V gene's germline CDR1 is MNHEY and CDR2 SMNVEV (reference sequence). The germline V and J ends were trimmed by 5 bases and 7 bases, with 18 bases remaining between them. For the CDR3, the DNA is TGTGCCAGCAGTCCATTAATCGCTAGTTGGAATGAGCAGTTCTTC. This codes for CASSPLIASWNEQFF.

The chain carries TRBV10-3 and TRBJ2-7; possibly TRBD1 or TRBD2 for D (5 bases each). The CDR3 loop spans 14 amino acids. V was pared by 0 bases and J by 2 bases, with 8 bases between. Germline CDR1 reads ENHRY; CDR2 reads SYGVKD. The CDR3 nucleotides read TGTGCCATCAGTGAGTCGAGGGACGCCTACGAGCAGTACTTC. Amino acid sequence: CAISESRDAYEQYF.

V is TRBV7-9 and J is TRBJ2-5; the match to TRBD1 covers 11 bases. The DNA end favors TRBJ2-7, so the J call may be wrong. CDR3 length: 15 amino acids. Germline assignment: CDR1 SEHNR and CDR2 FQNEAQ (reference sequence). The chain's CDR3 is CASSLPRDRGDEQYF. CDR3 nucleotides: TGTGCCAGCAGCTTACCCCGGGACAGGGGGGACGAGCAGTACTTC.

The sample holds a few counts of this clone. This chain uses TRBV6-1 with TRBJ2-3; 8 bases align to TRBD2. Trimming took 2 bases from V and 5 from J; bases not matched to a gene: 18. The CDR3 is made up of 19 amino acids. Per the germline V gene, CDR1 is MNHNS and CDR2 is SASEGT. CDR3 region: CASSERGKRPSGRVDTQYF. As DNA, the CDR3 is TGTGCCAGCAGTGAAAGGGGCAAGAGGCCTAGCGGGCGGGTAGATACGCAGTATTTT.

The J gene is TRBJ1-6, the V gene TRBV5-4; the D is unclear. Trimming removed 4 bases from V and 0 bases from J, with 11 bases in between. Germline V lookup: CDR1 SGHNT, CDR2 YYREEE (reference sequence). The CDR3 loop spans 16 amino acids. The CDR3 region is CASSAGSGSYNSPLHF. The CDR3 region has the DNA TGTGCCAGCAGCGCCGGATCCGGCTCCTATAATTCACCCCTCCACTTT.

This clone was counted only a few times. The chain combines TRBV2 with TRBJ1-5; D remains ambiguous. The CDR3 has 13 residues. In germline, CDR1 is SNHLY, CDR2 FYNNEI. The ends were cut back, 7 bases at V and 0 bases at J, with 7 bases in the middle. CDR3 DNA: TGTGCCAGCAATCGTTATAGCAATCAGCCCCAGCATTTT. Translated, it gives CASNRYSNQPQHF.

The J gene is TRBJ2-1, the V gene TRBV10-3, with D perhaps assigned TRBD1 or TRBD2 (6 bases each). CDR3 size: 15 residues. V lost 2 bases to trimming and J lost 4 bases, with 12 bases between them. Germline V lookup: CDR1 ENHRY, CDR2 SYGVKD. The CDR3 is CAISEQTGLYNEQFF. Here the CDR3 DNA reads TGTGCCATCAGTGAGCAGACAGGACTATACAATGAGCAGTTCTTC.